The sequence of this TCR beta chain was determined in a study of cytomegalovirus exposure and HLA in healthy donors. Study results and caveats: Overall, 164 TCR beta chains were annotated as cytomegalovirus-associated.

Remarks on this clone: Antigen specificity is unknown.

This CDR3 has 12 amino acids. Germline CDR1 reads SQVTM; CDR2 reads ANQGSEA. J lost 5 bases, V lost 7 bases, and 7 bases had no gene match. Profiled with immunoSEQ multiplex PCR; TCRdb holds only in-frame clones, not every one. The sample holds fewer than 200,000 clones, 85% seen once. The donors were part of the validation cohort of fewer than 150 subjects. That cohort was separate from the first cohort, which comprised 550 to 750 subjects. The origin of this receptor is a man younger than 35 in good health and CMV-seropositive. Sequencing was done on a sample of PBMCs. The J gene is TRBJ1-1, the V gene TRBV29-1, with TRBD1 identical over 7 bases. DNA of the CDR3: TGCAGCGCTAGGGGGCTAAGAACTGAAGCTTTCTTT. As protein: CSARGLRTEAFF.